The next 9 T cell receptor beta chains were all read from a single sample in a study of blood T cell repertoires in COVID-19. Assay: immunoSEQ multiplex PCR; the TCRdb copy retains only in-frame clones and omits some. The repertoire holds fewer than 75,000 clones, with about 90% as singletons. The sequenced sample consisted of peripheral blood. These receptors came from a man aged 60 to 69 with acute or convalescent COVID-19.

This clone was recorded once. The V gene is TRBV9, the J gene TRBJ1-2; 7 positions match TRBD1. CDR1 SGDLS and CDR2 YYNGEE come from the germline V gene. The CDR3 runs 14 residues. V was pared by 6 bases and J by 3 bases, with 8 bases of the junction left unmatched. The CDR3 spells CASTRQGSHYGYTF. For the CDR3, the DNA is TGTGCCAGCACCAGACAGGGCTCACACTATGGCTACACCTTC.

The V gene is TRBV9, the J gene TRBJ2-5; maybe TRBD1 (6 bases). The CDR3 runs 14 residues. Per the germline V gene, CDR1 is SGDLS and CDR2 is YYNGEE. V gave up 3 bases and J gave up 5 bases, with 14 bases separating them. CDR3 nucleotide sequence: TGTGCCAGCAGCGCCCAACAGGGTCAGGAGACCCAGTACTTC. Its protein product is CASSAQQGQETQYF. Full variable domain (rest looked up from reference TRBV9 and TRBJ2-5): DSGVTQTPKHLITATGQRVTLRCSPRSGDLSVYWYQQSLDQGLQFLIQYYNGEERAKGNILERFSAQQFPDLHSELNLSSLELGDSALYFCASSAQQGQETQYFGPGTRLLVL.

This clone was observed a handful of times. J is TRBJ1-3 and V is TRBV6-6; D is possibly TRBD1 (5 bases). Germline V gene sequence: CDR1 MNHNY, CDR2 SVGAGI (reference sequence). The CDR3 contains 13 residues. With 9 bases removed from V and 0 bases from J, the gap between germline ends came to 9 bases. The CDR3 nucleotides read TGTGCCAGTGGGGCGTTCTCTGGAAACACCATATATTTT. Translating gives CASGAFSGNTIYF.

The V and J genes are TRBV6-2 or TRBV6-3 and TRBJ2-3; D is possibly TRBD2 (5 bases). The CDR3 consists of 16 residues. Germline CDR1 reads MNHEY; CDR2 reads SVGEGT. The V end lost 2 bases, the J end lost 0 bases, and 12 bases lay between the germline ends. The CDR3 here is CASSYRMRGSTDTQYF. The CDR3 nucleotides read TGTGCCAGCAGTTACAGGATGCGAGGGAGCACAGATACGCAGTATTTT.

V gene TRBV7-6 combines with J gene TRBJ2-2, with 9 bases fitting TRBD1. Germline CDR1 SGHVS, CDR2 FNYEAQ. The ends lost 6 bases at V and 3 bases at J; junction bases unmatched: 5. This CDR3 has 15 residues. As DNA, the CDR3 is TGTGCCAGCAGGCCGGACAGGGGTTACACCGGGGAGCTGTTTTTT. It specifies CASRPDRGYTGELFF.

The chain has TRBV5-1 and TRBJ1-1; tentatively, D is TRBD1 (5 bases). Trimming cost V 2 bases and J 0 bases, with 14 bases left between them. The CDR3 consists of 16 residues. In germline, CDR1 is SGHRS, CDR2 YFSETQ. The CDR3 coding sequence is TGCGCCAGCAGCTTATTACAGGCTCGCATGAACACTGAAGCTTTCTTT. Translation: CASSLLQARMNTEAFF. The full variable domain, in which reference TRBV5-1 and TRBJ1-1 provide the parts outside the CDR3, is KAGVTQTPRYLIKTRGQQVTLSCSPISGHRSVSWYQQTPGQGLQFLFEYFSETQRNKGNFPGRFSGRQFSNSRSEMNVSTLELGDSALYLCASSLLQARMNTEAFFGQGTRLTVV.

The chain carries TRBV5-1 and TRBJ1-1; 9 bases line up with TRBD1. CDR1 SGHRS and CDR2 YFSETQ come from the germline V gene. J was trimmed by 6 bases and V by 4 bases; bases with no gene match: 7. This CDR3 region has 14 residues. The CDR3 region has the DNA TGCGCCAGCAGCCTCCCTGGACAGGGGTCTGAAGCTTTCTTT. Amino acids: CASSLPGQGSEAFF.

This chain connects TRBV5-1 to TRBJ2-4; D is unclear. V lost 0 bases and J 0 bases, leaving 4 bases between the germline ends. This CDR3 spans 14 amino acids. Germline lookup yields CDR1 SGHRS and CDR2 YFSETQ. The CDR3 DNA reads TGCGCCAGCAGCTTGGACTTAGCCAAAAACATTCAGTACTTC. This encodes CASSLDLAKNIQYF.

In this sample, this clone turned up a few times. The chain combines TRBV5-4 with TRBJ2-5; D is possibly TRBD1 (6 bases). Germline V lookup: CDR1 SGHNT, CDR2 YYREEE (reference sequence). Deletions cut 0 bases from V and 5 bases from J, with 11 bases between. CDR3 length equals 14 residues. This chain's CDR3 is CASSLVTGTETQYF. In DNA form, the CDR3 reads TGTGCCAGCAGCTTGGTCACAGGGACCGAGACCCAGTACTTC.